This T cell receptor beta chain was identified during a study of blood T cell repertoires in COVID-19. This clone was observed once. Sequenced by immunoSEQ multiplex PCR; TCRdb stores in-frame clones only, minus some. The sample includes 200,000 to 300,000 clones, around 88% seen only once; the top ten take around 2.5%. CDR1 and CDR2 (germline): LGHDT, YNNKEL (reference sequence). Trimming took 4 bases from V and 3 from J; bases not matched to a gene: 6. CDR3 length equals 15 residues. This sequence originates from a woman between 40 and 50 years old with acute COVID-19. The chain joins TRBV3-1 (or the pseudogene TRBV3-2) to TRBJ1-1; TRBD1 matches at 9 bases. Source material: PBMCs or T cells enriched from blood (not recorded which). The CDR3: CASSPGQGLDTEAFF. DNA of the CDR3: TGTGCCAGCAGCCCAGGACAGGGGCTCGACACTGAAGCTTTCTTT.